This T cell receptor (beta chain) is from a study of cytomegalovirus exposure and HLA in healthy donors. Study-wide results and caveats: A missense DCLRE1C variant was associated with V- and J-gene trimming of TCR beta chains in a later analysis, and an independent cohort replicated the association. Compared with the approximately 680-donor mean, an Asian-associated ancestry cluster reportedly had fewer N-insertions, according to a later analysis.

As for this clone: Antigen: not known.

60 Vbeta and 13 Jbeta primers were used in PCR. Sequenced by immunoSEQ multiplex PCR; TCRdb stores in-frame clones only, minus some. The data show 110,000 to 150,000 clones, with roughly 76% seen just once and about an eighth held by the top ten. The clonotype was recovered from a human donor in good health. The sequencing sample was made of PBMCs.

The CDR3, as DNA: TGCGCCAGCAGCCATTCTGTGGGGGGAAACAATGAGCAGTTCTTC. Translation: CASSHSVGGNNEQFF. This chain uses TRBV4-1 with TRBJ2-1, with D perhaps TRBD2 (6 bases). Trimming left V 3 bases short and J 5 bases short, with 14 bases between. The CDR3 has 15 amino acids. Germline CDR1 is MGHRA and CDR2 is YSYEKL.